This paragraph reports one T cell receptor beta chain. The antigen remains undetermined. The data derive from a study of beta chain features in type 1 diabetes. General study results and limits: In comparison with healthy donors, patients had naive, central memory and Treg TCRB repertoires that appeared more similar. Patients with Type 1 diabetes showed moderately but significantly shorter TCRB CDR3s in all four CD4+ subsets. Whether TCRB rearrangement is influenced by HLA type went unresolved here. VDJ junctions from patients with type 1 diabetes contained fewer insertions and more deletions.

Germline loops: CDR1 KGHSH, CDR2 LQKENI. V trimming: 3 bases; J trimming: 5 bases; junction bases outside the gene matches: 4. This CDR3 region has 15 residues. The whole isolated RNA underwent reverse transcription, so sequencing captured expressed TCRB transcripts. An average roughly 3.6 million reads came from naive, central memory and regulatory T cell samples. Sequencing used immunoSEQ multiplex PCR; TCRdb keeps in-frame clones, though not all of them. The data contain roughly 700,000 clones, 10% to 15% of them singletons. This chain joins TRBV18 and TRBJ2-2; 9 nucleotides match TRBD1. Sequencing was performed on naive CD4+ T cells from blood. The source is a young man with type 1 diabetes. The CDR3 region is CASSPDRGSTGELFF. The DNA of the CDR3 is TGTGCCAGCTCACCCGACAGGGGGTCGACCGGGGAGCTGTTTTTT.